These 6 T cell receptor beta chains came from one sample sequenced in a study of T cells after yellow fever vaccination. TCRdb used MiXCR to reprocess the 5' RACE reads, holding one entry per CDR3 protein. The table includes approximately 610,000 distinct CDR3 sequences, 17% detected once. The input for sequencing was PBMCs, taken around 5 days after the first yellow fever vaccination. The receptors were gathered from a man aged 18 to 30 who received the YFV17D yellow fever vaccine.

The chain recombines TRBV4-2 with TRBJ2-7; 9 bases agree with TRBD1. The germline V gene has CDR1 LGHNA and CDR2 YNFKEQ. V was pared by 5 bases and J by 1 base, with 3 bases of the junction left unmatched. This CDR3 has 14 residues. CDR3 loop: CASSRDRDSYEQYF. The CDR3 DNA reads TGTGCCAGCAGCAGGGACAGGGATTCCTACGAGCAGTACTTC.

The chain recombines TRBV2 with TRBJ1-5; D is unclear. V was cut by 1 base and J by 7 bases, with 11 bases left in between. The CDR3 length is 14 residues. CDR1 SNHLY and CDR2 FYNNEI come from the germline V gene. CDR3 sequence: CASSEGPIWQPQHF. The CDR3 DNA reads TGTGCCAGCAGTGAAGGTCCGATCTGGCAGCCCCAGCATTTT. The complete variable domain, with remaining parts taken from reference TRBV2 and TRBJ1-5, reads EPEVTQTPSHQVTQMGQEVILRCVPISNHLYFYWYRQILGQKVEFLVSFYNNEISEKSEIFDDQFSVERPDGSNFTLKIRSTKLEDSAMYFCASSEGPIWQPQHFGDGTRLSIL.

This clonotype was observed many times. The chain has TRBV12-3 or TRBV12-4 and TRBJ2-3; unclear D gene. The CDR3 contains 12 residues. The V and J ends lost 6 bases and 5 bases respectively, with 9 bases between them. The CDR3 region has the DNA TGTGCCAGCAGCCCAAACTTAGATACGCAGTATTTT. It translates to CASSPNLDTQYF.

The V gene is TRBV25-1, the J gene TRBJ2-3; TRBD2 agrees at 8 bases. CDR3 length: 16 residues. Germline CDR1 is MGHDK and CDR2 is SYGVNS. Germline trimming cut 6 bases from V and 6 bases from J; bases unmatched to any gene: 14. The CDR3 sequence: CASRDSVAGSGDTQYF. CDR3 nucleotides: TGTGCCAGCAGAGACTCAGTAGCGGGGTCGGGGGATACGCAGTATTTT.

This clonotype was recorded at least ten times. This rearrangement joins TRBV5-1 to TRBJ2-2; 8 bases match TRBD1. Germline V gives CDR1 SGHRS, CDR2 YFSETQ. The CDR3 runs to 16 residues. The V and J ends lost 4 bases and 1 base, in that order; junction bases with no gene match: 6. CDR3 loop: CASSESGTGNTGELFF. CDR3 coding DNA: TGCGCCAGCAGCGAATCCGGGACAGGGAACACCGGGGAGCTGTTTTTT. The full variable domain, with the rest looked up from reference TRBV5-1 and TRBJ2-2, is KAGVTQTPRYLIKTRGQQVTLSCSPISGHRSVSWYQQTPGQGLQFLFEYFSETQRNKGNFPGRFSGRQFSNSRSEMNVSTLELGDSALYLCASSESGTGNTGELFFGEGSRLTVL.

This clonotype appeared a few times. This rearrangement joins TRBV20-1 to TRBJ1-2; a possible D gene is TRBD1 (6 bases). Looked up from germline, CDR1 is DFQATT and CDR2 is SNEGSKA (reference sequence). This CDR3 has 12 residues. Trimming took off 5 bases at V and 3 bases at J, with 10 bases between the two ends. In DNA, the CDR3 is TGCAGTGCTCCTGACAGGCACTATGGCTACACCTTC. Protein sequence: CSAPDRHYGYTF.